This T cell receptor beta chain was sequenced during a study of regulatory T cells in long-lasting Graves disease. Germline V gene data show CDR1 as LGHDT and CDR2 as YNNKEL (reference sequence). V was clipped by 1 base and J by 7 bases, with 7 bases between them. The CDR3 has 13 amino acids. Worth noting for this clonotype: Its antigen remains unknown.

Regarding time point: persistent/refractory GD, antithyroid drugs over 5 years with positive TRAb. The TCR library was made from RNA extracted from PBMCs. Study-level findings and limits: A greater number of public clonotypes (approximately 2,500) was shared by persistent patients than by new patients (over 900). Persistent disease preferred TRBV28, TRBJ1-2 and TRBJ2-5; new disease, TRBV20-1 and TRBJ2-1.

iRepertoire HTBI primers and Arm-PCR of CDR3 regions built TCR beta libraries. Each CDR3 protein gets one entry after TCRdb re-called the multiplex PCR reads with MiXCR. In the table there are a few hundred thousand distinct CDR3 sequences, 22% of which are singletons. Sample: peripheral blood mononuclear cells (PBMCs), taken when the disease was refractory, from a patient treated with antithyroid drugs. The sequence came from a female donor with Graves disease. The chain couples TRBV3-1 to TRBJ2-2; D is uncertain. This CDR3 reads CASSQGDHGELFF. CDR3 bases: TGTGCCAGCAGCCAAGGCGATCACGGGGAGCTGTTTTTT.